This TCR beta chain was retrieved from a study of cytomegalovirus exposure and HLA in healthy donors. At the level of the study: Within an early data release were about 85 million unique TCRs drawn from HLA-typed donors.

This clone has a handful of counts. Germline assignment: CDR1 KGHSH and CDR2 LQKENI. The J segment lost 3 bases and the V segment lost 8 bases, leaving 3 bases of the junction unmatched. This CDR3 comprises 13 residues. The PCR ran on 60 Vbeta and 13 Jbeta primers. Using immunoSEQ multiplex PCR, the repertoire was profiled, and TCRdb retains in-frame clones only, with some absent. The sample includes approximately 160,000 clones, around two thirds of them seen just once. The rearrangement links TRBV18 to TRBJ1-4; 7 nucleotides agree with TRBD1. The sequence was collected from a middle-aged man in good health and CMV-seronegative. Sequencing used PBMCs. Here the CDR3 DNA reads TGTGCCAGCACCCAGGGGGCTAATGAAAAACTGTTTTTT. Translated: CASTQGANEKLFF.